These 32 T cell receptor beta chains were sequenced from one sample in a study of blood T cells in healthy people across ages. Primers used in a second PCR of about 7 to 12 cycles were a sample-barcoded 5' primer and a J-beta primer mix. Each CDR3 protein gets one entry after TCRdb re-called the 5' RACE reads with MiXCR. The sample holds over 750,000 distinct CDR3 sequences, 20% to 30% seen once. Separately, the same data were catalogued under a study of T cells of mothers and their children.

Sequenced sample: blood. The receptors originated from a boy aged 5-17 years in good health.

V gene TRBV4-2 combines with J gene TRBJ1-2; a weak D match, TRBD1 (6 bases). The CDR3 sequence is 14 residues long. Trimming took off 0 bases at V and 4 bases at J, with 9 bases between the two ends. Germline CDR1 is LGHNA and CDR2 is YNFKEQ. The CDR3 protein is CASSQESGAYGYTF. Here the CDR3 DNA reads TGTGCCAGCAGCCAAGAGTCAGGGGCCTATGGCTACACCTTC.

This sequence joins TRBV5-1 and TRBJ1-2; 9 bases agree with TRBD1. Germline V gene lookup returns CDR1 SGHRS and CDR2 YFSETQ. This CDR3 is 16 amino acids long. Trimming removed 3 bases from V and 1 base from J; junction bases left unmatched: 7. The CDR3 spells CASSYNGQGHNYGYTF. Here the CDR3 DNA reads TGCGCCAGCAGCTATAACGGACAGGGGCATAACTATGGCTACACCTTC.

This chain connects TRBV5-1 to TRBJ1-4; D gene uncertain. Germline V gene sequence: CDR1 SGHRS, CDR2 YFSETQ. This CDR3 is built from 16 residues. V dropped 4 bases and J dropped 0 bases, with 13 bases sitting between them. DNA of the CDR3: TGCGCCAGCAGCCCGACTAGATCCGCAACTAATGAAAAACTGTTTTTT. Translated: CASSPTRSATNEKLFF.

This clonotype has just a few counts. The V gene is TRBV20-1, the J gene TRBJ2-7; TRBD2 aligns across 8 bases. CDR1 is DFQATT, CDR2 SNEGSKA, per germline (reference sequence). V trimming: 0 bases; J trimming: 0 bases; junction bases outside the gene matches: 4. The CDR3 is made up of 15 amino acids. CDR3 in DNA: TGCAGTGCTAGAGATGGGGCGGGGGGCTCCTACGAGCAGTACTTC. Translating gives CSARDGAGGSYEQYF.

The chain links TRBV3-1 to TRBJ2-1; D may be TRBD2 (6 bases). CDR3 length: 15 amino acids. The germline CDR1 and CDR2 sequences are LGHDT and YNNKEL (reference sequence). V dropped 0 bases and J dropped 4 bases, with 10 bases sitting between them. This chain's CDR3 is CASSQDSGLYNEQFF. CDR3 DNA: TGTGCCAGCAGCCAAGATAGCGGACTGTACAATGAGCAGTTCTTC.

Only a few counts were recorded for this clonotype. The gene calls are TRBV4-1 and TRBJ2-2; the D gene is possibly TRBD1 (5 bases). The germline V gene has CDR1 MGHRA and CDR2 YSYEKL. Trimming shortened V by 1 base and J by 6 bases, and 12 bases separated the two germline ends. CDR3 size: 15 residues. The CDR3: CASSQVFQGAGELFF. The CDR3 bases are TGCGCCAGCAGCCAAGTTTTTCAGGGTGCCGGGGAGCTGTTTTTT.

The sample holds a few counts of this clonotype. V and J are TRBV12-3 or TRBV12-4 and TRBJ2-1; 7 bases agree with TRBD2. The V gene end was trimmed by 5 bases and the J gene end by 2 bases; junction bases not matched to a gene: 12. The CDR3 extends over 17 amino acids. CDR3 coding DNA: TGTGCCAGCAGTCTCTCAACTAGCGACTTCACCTACAATGAGCAGTTCTTC. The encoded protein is CASSLSTSDFTYNEQFF.

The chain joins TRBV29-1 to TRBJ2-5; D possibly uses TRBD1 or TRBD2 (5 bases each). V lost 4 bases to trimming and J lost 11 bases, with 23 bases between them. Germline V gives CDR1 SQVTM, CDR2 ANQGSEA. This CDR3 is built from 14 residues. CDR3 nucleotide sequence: TGCAGCGTTGTATCGGGATCACGGGTGGGGGAGCAGTACTTC. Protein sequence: CSVVSGSRVGEQYF. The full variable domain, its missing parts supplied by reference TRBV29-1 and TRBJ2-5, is SAVISQKPSRDICQRGTSLTIQCQVDSQVTMMFWYRQQPGQSLTLIATANQGSEATYESGFVIDKFPISRPNLTFSTLTVSNMSPEDSSIYLCSVVSGSRVGEQYFGPGTRLLVL.

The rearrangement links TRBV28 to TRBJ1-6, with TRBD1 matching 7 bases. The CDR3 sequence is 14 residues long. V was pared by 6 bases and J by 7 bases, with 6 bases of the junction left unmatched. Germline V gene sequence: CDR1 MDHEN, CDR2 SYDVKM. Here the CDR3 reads CASSKGAQNSPLHF. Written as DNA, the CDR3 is TGTGCCAGCAGCAAGGGGGCGCAGAATTCACCCCTCCACTTT.

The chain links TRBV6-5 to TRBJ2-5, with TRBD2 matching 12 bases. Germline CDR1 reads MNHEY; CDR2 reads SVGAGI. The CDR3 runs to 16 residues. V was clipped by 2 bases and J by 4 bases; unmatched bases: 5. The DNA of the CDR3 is TGTGCCAGCAGTTACAAACTAGCGGGAGGCGGAGAGACCCAGTACTTC. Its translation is CASSYKLAGGGETQYF.

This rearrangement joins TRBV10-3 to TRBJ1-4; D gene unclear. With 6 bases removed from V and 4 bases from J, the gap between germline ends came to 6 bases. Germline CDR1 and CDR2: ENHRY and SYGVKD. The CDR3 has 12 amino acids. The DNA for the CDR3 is TGTGCCATCAGCGGGGTTAATGAAAAACTGTTTTTT. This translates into CAISGVNEKLFF.

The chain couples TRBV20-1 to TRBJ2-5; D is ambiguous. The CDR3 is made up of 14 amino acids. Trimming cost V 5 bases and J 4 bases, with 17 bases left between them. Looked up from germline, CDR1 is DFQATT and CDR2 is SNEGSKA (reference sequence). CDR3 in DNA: TGCAGTGCTCAAGACACAAATGTTCGAGAGACCCAGTACTTC. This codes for CSAQDTNVRETQYF.

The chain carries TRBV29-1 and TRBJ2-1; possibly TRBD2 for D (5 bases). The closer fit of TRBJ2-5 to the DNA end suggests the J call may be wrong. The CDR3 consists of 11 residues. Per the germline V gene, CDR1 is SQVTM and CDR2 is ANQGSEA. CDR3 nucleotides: TGCAGCGTTGATCCGGGGGAGACCCAGTACTTC. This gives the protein CSVDPGETQYF.

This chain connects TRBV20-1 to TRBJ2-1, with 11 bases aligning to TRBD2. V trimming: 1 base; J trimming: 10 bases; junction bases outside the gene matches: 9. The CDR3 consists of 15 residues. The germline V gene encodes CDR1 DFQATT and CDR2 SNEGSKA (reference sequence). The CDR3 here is CSARAGTSGLGEQFF. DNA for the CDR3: TGCAGTGCTAGAGCCGGGACTAGCGGTCTCGGGGAGCAGTTCTTC.

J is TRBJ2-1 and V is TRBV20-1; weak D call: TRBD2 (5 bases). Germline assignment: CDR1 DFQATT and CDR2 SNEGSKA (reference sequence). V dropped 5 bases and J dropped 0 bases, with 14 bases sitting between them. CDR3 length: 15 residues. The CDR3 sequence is CSARSSTSSYNEQFF. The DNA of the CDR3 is TGCAGTGCTCGCTCTAGCACCAGCTCCTACAATGAGCAGTTCTTC.

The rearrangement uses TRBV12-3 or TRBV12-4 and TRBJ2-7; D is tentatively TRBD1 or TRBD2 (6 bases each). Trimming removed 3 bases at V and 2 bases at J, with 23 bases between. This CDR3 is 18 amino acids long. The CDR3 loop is CASSFSLRLGGFPYEQYF. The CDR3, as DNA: TGTGCCAGCAGTTTTTCGTTGAGGTTAGGGGGGTTTCCCTACGAGCAGTACTTC.

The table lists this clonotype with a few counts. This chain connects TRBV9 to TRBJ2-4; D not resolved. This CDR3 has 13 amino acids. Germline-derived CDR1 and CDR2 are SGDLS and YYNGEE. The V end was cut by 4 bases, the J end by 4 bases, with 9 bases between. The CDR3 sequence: CASSRWEKNIQYF. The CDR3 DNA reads TGTGCCAGCAGCAGGTGGGAAAAAAACATTCAGTACTTC.

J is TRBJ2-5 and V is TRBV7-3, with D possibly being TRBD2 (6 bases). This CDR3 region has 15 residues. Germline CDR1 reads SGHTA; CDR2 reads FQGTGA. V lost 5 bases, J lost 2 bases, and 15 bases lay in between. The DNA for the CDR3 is TGTGCCAGCAGCCCCACGGGCGGGGATCAAGAGACCCAGTACTTC. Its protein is CASSPTGGDQETQYF.

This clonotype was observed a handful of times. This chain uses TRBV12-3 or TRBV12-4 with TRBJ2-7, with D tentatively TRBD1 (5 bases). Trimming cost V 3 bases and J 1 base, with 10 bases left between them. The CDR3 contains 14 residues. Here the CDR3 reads CASSFRVGSYEQYF. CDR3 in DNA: TGTGCCAGCAGTTTCAGGGTGGGATCCTACGAGCAGTACTTC.

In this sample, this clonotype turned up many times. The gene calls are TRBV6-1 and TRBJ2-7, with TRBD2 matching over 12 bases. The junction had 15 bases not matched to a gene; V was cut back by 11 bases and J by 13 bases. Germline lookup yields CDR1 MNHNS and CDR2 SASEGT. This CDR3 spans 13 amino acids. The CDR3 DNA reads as TGTGCCGCACGGGATGGTGAGACTAGCGGGAGTTACTTC. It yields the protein CAARDGETSGSYF.

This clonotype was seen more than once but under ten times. In DNA form, the CDR3 reads TGCGCCAGCAGCCCGGGGCTTACTATGAACACTGAAGCTTTCTTT. Translation gives CASSPGLTMNTEAFF. The rearrangement uses TRBV4-3 and TRBJ1-1, with D maybe TRBD1 (5 bases). This CDR3 contains 15 residues. Deletions cut 4 bases from V and 0 bases from J, with 12 bases between. Germline CDR1 and CDR2: LGHNA and YSLEER.

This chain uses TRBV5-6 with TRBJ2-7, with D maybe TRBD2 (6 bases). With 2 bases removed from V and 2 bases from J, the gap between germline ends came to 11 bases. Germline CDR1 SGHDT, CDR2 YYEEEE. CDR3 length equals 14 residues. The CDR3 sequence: CASSFGRGTYEQYF. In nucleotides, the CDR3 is TGTGCCAGCAGCTTTGGTCGGGGGACCTACGAGCAGTACTTC.

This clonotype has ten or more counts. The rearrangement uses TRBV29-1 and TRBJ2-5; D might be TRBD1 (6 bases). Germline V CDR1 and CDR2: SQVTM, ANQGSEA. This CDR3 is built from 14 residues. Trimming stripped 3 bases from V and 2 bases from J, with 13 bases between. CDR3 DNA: TGCAGCGTTGACGTACAGGGAAGACAAGAGACCCAGTACTTC. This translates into CSVDVQGRQETQYF.

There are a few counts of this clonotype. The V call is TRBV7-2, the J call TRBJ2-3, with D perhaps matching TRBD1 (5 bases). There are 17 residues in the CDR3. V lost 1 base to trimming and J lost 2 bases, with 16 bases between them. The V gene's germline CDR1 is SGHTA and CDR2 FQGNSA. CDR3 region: CASSLGRAVSLTDTQYF. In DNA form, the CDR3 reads TGTGCCAGCAGCTTAGGCAGGGCGGTTTCCCTCACAGATACGCAGTATTTT.

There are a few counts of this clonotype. CDR3 DNA sequence: TGCGCCAGCAGCGAGGAGAACAAAAACATTCAGTACTTC. Translation gives CASSEENKNIQYF. The rearrangement links TRBV5-1 to TRBJ2-4, with unresolved D. The CDR3 is 13 amino acids. CDR1 and CDR2 (germline): SGHRS, YFSETQ. V lost 4 bases and J 3 bases, leaving 8 bases between the germline ends.

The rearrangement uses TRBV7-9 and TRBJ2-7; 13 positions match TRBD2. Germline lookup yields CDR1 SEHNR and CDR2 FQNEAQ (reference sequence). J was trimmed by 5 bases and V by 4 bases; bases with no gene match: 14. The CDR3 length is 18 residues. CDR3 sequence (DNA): TGTGCCAGCAGCTCGATAGGGAGGGGGACTAGCGGGAACAACGAGCAGTACTTC. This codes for CASSSIGRGTSGNNEQYF. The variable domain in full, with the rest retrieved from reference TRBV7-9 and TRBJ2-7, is DTGVSQNPRHKITKRGQNVTFRCDPISEHNRLYWYRQTLGQGPEFLTYFQNEAQLEKSRLLSDRFSAERPKGSFSTLEIQRTEQGDSAMYLCASSSIGRGTSGNNEQYFGPGTRLTVT.

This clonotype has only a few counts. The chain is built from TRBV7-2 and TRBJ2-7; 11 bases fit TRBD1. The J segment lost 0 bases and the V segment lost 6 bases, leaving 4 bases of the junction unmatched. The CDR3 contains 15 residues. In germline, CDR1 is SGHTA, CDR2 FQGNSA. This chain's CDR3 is CASRTGTGGSYEQYF. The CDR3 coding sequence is TGTGCCAGCAGGACCGGGACAGGGGGCTCCTACGAGCAGTACTTC.

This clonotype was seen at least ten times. CDR3 bases: TGCAGTAATCTAGCGTCTCCCTACAATGAGCAGTTCTTC. Translating gives CSNLASPYNEQFF. The rearrangement links TRBV20-1 to TRBJ2-1, with D perhaps matching TRBD2 (6 bases). Germline lookup yields CDR1 DFQATT and CDR2 SNEGSKA (reference sequence). V was pared by 8 bases and J by 2 bases, with 13 bases between. The CDR3 is made up of 13 amino acids.

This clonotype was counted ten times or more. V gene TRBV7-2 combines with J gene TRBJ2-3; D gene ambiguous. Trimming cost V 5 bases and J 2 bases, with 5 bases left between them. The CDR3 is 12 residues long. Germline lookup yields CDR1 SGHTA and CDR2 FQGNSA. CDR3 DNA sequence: TGTGCCAGCAGCCCTAACACAGATACGCAGTATTTT. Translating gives CASSPNTDTQYF. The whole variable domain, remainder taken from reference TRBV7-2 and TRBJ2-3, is GAGVSQSPSNKVTEKGKDVELRCDPISGHTALYWYRQSLGQGLEFLIYFQGNSAPDKSGLPSDRFSAERTGGSVSTLTIQRTQQEDSAVYLCASSPNTDTQYFGPGTRLTVL.

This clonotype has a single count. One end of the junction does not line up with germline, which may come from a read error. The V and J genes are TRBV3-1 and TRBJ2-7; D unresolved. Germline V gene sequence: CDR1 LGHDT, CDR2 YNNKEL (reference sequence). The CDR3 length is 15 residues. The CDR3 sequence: CACSQGNFPPVWQYF. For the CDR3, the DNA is TGTGCCTGCAGCCAAGGTAACTTCCCTCCTGTTTGGCAGTACTTC.

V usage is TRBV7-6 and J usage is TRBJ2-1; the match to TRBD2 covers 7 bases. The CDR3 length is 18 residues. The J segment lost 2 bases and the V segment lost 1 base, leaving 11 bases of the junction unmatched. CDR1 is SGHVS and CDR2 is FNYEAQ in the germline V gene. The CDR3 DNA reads TGTGCCAGCAGCTTAGAATGGGCCGCTAGCGGAGCCTACAATGAGCAGTTCTTC. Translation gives CASSLEWAASGAYNEQFF. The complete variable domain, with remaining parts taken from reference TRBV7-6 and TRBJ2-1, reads GAGVSQSPRYKVTKRGQDVALRCDPISGHVSLYWYRQALGQGPEFLTYFNYEAQQDKSGLPNDRFSAERPEGSISTLTIQRTEQRDSAMYRCASSLEWAASGAYNEQFFGPGTRLTVL.

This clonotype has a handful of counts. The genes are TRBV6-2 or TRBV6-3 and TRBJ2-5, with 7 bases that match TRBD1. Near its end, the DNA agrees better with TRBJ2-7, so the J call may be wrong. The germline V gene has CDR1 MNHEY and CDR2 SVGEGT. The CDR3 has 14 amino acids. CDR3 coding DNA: TGTGCCAGCAGTTACTCGACAGGGAACTACGAGCAGTACTTC. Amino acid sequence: CASSYSTGNYEQYF.